The clone carrying this T cell receptor (beta chain) was seen more than once but under ten times. Germline CDR1 and CDR2: SQVTM and ANQGSEA. Deletions cut 1 base from V and 2 bases from J, with 12 bases between. CDR3 length: 15 residues. The data belong to a study of T cell repertoires in cytomegalovirus infection. Study-level background: Matching HLA type, along with CMV infection, was indicated by public TCR beta signatures.

TCRdb analysed the reads with MiXCR anew, one entry per CDR3 protein. The table has some 180,000 distinct CDR3 sequences, less than 9.5% seen once. The source is a human donor in good health (CMV status not recorded). Some clones in this sample may be carry-over from other donors' samples. The V gene is TRBV29-1, the J gene TRBJ2-1, with a tentative D call TRBD2 (6 bases). The sample was PBMCs. The CDR3 DNA follows: TGCAGCGTTGAAGTCGGGAGTCTCACCTACAATGAGCAGTTCTTC. Its translation is CSVEVGSLTYNEQFF.